This T cell receptor beta chain emerged from a study of blood T cell repertoires in COVID-19. This table comes from immunoSEQ multiplex PCR, and its TCRdb copy is limited to in-frame clones, with some not included. The repertoire includes roughly 300,000 clones, under 95% of them detected once, and roughly 18% sits in the top ten. Germline V gives CDR1 LNHDA, CDR2 SQIVND (reference sequence). The length of the CDR3 is 14 residues. The V segment lost 5 bases and the J segment 5 bases; nucleotides outside the gene matches: 9. Sequences were obtained from PBMCs or T cells enriched from blood (not recorded which). The chain couples TRBV19 to TRBJ2-7, with TRBD2 identical over 7 bases. The TCR comes from a woman aged 25 to 39 who had recovered from COVID-19. CDR3 in amino acids: CASSPSGGVHEQYF. The CDR3 coding sequence is TGTGCCAGTAGTCCGTCTGGGGGGGTCCACGAGCAGTACTTC.